This T cell receptor (beta chain) was profiled in a study of T cell responses to AZD1222 COVID-19 vaccine. The study, taken as a whole, reports: There were mostly white British donors and more females than males, and clonal diversity was possibly underestimated.

The CDR3 runs 15 residues. V was cut by 4 bases and J by 0 bases, with 12 bases left in between. Germline V gene data show CDR1 as SNHLY and CDR2 as FYNNEI. A note on this clone: Its antigen remains unidentified.

Sequencing was performed with immunoSEQ multiplex PCR; in TCRdb, only in-frame clones are kept and a portion is missing. The data show about 100,000 clones, with about nine tenths seen just once and about 1.8% held by the top ten. The sequence was collected from an adult in good health. The source was peripheral blood, collected on day 0 of AZD1222 vaccination. The chain carries TRBV2 and TRBJ1-1; possible D gene TRBD1, 5 bases. CDR3 coding DNA: TGTGCCAGCAGTGCCAGGGAGACCATGAACACTGAAGCTTTCTTT. Translated, it gives CASSARETMNTEAFF.